These 8 T cell receptor beta chains came from one sample sequenced in a study of tumor-infiltrating lymphocytes in oesophageal squamous cell carcinoma. Each CDR3 protein is one row after TCRdb ran MiXCR on the PCR reads. The sample holds 15,000 to 20,000 distinct CDR3 sequences, about 40% seen once. Sequences were obtained from esophageal tumor tissue. The receptor source for this set is a male donor with esophageal squamous cell carcinoma.

This clonotype is labeled medium-sized (0.01 to 0.1%). The V gene is TRBV6-1, the J gene TRBJ2-7; D remains ambiguous. Germline assignment: CDR1 MNHNS and CDR2 SASEGT. This CDR3 has 12 residues. V lost 6 bases and J lost 3, with 9 bases in between. This CDR3 reads CASRTSHYEQYF. CDR3 DNA: TGTGCCAGCAGAACTTCCCACTACGAGCAGTACTTC.

Comment on this clonotype: The CDR3 does not close with the conserved phenylalanine or tryptophan, likely indicating a read error. It is unclear where the CDR3 begins or ends on the DNA, so no DNA is shown, and the CDR3 is as TCRdb lists it. The CDR3 sequence: CASSLETSGGAYEQYFGA. V and J are TRBV7-2 and TRBJ2-6; the listed D gene, TRBD2, was not tested against the DNA. CDR1 is SGHTA and CDR2 is FQGNSA in the germline V gene. The CDR3 comprises 18 residues, both ends counted.

The table lists this clonotype with a few counts. The chain combines TRBV11-1 with TRBJ2-5; TRBD1 matches 8 bases. The CDR3 is made up of 16 amino acids. V lost 1 base, J lost 5 bases, and 9 bases stayed unmatched. From germline, CDR1 is SGHAT and CDR2 FQDESV (reference sequence). The CDR3 spells CASSLEGRGLLETQYF. Written as DNA, the CDR3 is TGTGCCAGCAGCTTAGAGGGCAGGGGGCTTTTGGAGACCCAGTACTTC.

This CDR3 reads CASSPWTSYNEQFF. DNA of the CDR3: TGTGCCAGCAGCCCTTGGACCAGCTACAATGAGCAGTTCTTC. The chain couples TRBV6-8 to TRBJ2-4; D ambiguous. The DNA matches TRBJ2-1 better at its end, which makes the J call doubtful. The CDR3 has 14 amino acids. The germline V gene encodes CDR1 MNHGY and CDR2 SAAAGT.

This clonotype was counted a few times. The chain uses TRBV5-8 and TRBJ2-5; TRBD2 might be the D (5 bases). The J call is uncertain, as TRBJ2-7 better fits the DNA end. Germline assignment: CDR1 SGHTS and CDR2 YDEGEE. The CDR3 extends over 12 amino acids. The chain's CDR3 is CASSLKRYEQYF. CDR3 in DNA: TGTGCCAGCAGCTTGAAGCGGTACGAGCAGTACTTC.

The chain carries TRBV7-8 and TRBJ2-3, with 15 bases that match TRBD2. CDR1 and CDR2 (germline): SGHVS, FQNEAQ. Trimming cost V 7 bases and J 6 bases; bases outside gene matches: 5. The CDR3 is 15 residues long. The CDR3 protein is CASMWGTSGGDTQYF. CDR3 sequence (DNA): TGTGCCAGCATGTGGGGGACTAGCGGGGGGGATACGCAGTATTTT. The full variable domain, rest sourced from reference TRBV7-8 and TRBJ2-3, is GAGVSQSPRYKVAKRGQDVALRCDPISGHVSLFWYQQALGQGPEFLTYFQNEAQLDKSGLPSDRFFAERPEGSVSTLKIQRTQQEDSAVYLCASMWGTSGGDTQYFGPGTRLTVL.

The V and J genes are TRBV11-2 and TRBJ1-1; a weak D match, TRBD1 (5 bases). Trimming pared 6 bases from V and 0 bases from J, leaving 14 bases between. The CDR3 runs 15 residues. Germline CDR1 SGHAT, CDR2 FQNNGV. In DNA, the CDR3 is TGTGCCAGCAGATATACAGGCCACATGAACACTGAAGCTTTCTTT. Protein product: CASRYTGHMNTEAFF.

This clonotype is classed as medium-sized (0.01 to 0.1%). The CDR3, as DNA: TGTGCCAGCAGCTTAGAAGTGGGGTTCTCCCTTTATGGCTACACCTTC. It translates to CASSLEVGFSLYGYTF. The rearrangement uses TRBV7-8 and TRBJ1-2; D unclear. Trimming cost V 1 base and J 5 bases, with 17 bases left between them. The CDR3 extends over 16 amino acids. Germline assignment: CDR1 SGHVS and CDR2 FQNEAQ.